A selection of T cell receptor beta chains follows, all from one sample in a study of blood T cell repertoires in COVID-19. Data came from immunoSEQ multiplex PCR; TCRdb stores just in-frame clones and leaves some out. The table lists 370,000 or so clones, roughly four fifths of them singletons, with over 0.95% in the top ten. Sequencing was performed on peripheral blood. These receptors all come from a human donor with acute or convalescent COVID-19. The donor label of this sample is uncertain. Each CDR3 is given with its conserved first and last residue.

J gene | V gene | CDR3 protein
TRBJ2-7 | TRBV6-6 | CASSQYRQYEQYF
TRBJ2-1 | TRBV5-5 | CASSLVASGGAANEQFF
TRBJ2-7 | TRBV7-9 | CASSLGTGGADEQYF
TRBJ2-7 | TRBV20-1 | CSARRGREQYF
TRBJ2-7 | TRBV10-3 | CAISPGGGPYEQYF
TRBJ1-5 | TRBV10-3 | CAISESPHWGGPDQPQHF
TRBJ2-7 | TRBV11-2 | CASSLLQGRLIEQYF
TRBJ1-6 | TRBV14 | CASSPTEINSPLHF
TRBJ1-3 | TRBV18 | CASSRGGQLYSGNTIYF
TRBJ1-6 | TRBV5-8 | CASSLAGHPNSPLHF
TRBJ2-2 | TRBV5-4 | CASSFRGFPNTGELFF
TRBJ1-2 | TRBV5-1 | CASSLVGGRGGGYTF
TRBJ1-2 | TRBV9 | CASSVGPGGGNYGYTF
TRBJ2-1 | TRBV7-2 | CASPRGGGAYNEQFF
TRBJ1-2 | TRBV2 | CASNWEPNYGYTF
TRBJ1-1 | TRBV7-9 | CASSLEGENTEAFF
TRBJ1-2 | TRBV7-9 | CASSLISQQGGGYTF
TRBJ1-5 | TRBV19 | CATEGQNQPQHF
TRBJ1-6 | TRBV28 | CASSPLYRGSSLHF
TRBJ2-7 | TRBV5-6 | CASSLDTGQLIYEQYF
TRBJ1-5 | TRBV7-6 | CASSLGTGFNQPQHF
TRBJ1-4 | TRBV28 | CASRGALIDYRGDEKLFF
TRBJ1-2 | TRBV6-5 | CASSYSPGYGYTF
TRBJ2-7 | TRBV27 | CASSFCRDRECEQYF
TRBJ1-6 | TRBV6-6 | CASSYRDRNSPLHF
TRBJ1-3 | TRBV29-1 | CSVELGANTIYF
TRBJ1-5 | TRBV24-1 | CATSDSDRGSNQPQHF
TRBJ1-5 | TRBV30 | CAWSTTQLGTLNQPQHF
TRBJ1-5 | TRBV7-9 | CASSSTVDQPQHF
TRBJ1-3 | TRBV5-1 | CASSPGTAGNTIYF
TRBJ1-1 | TRBV7-9 | CASSPGTGGEDTEAFF
TRBJ1-1 | TRBV6-5 | CASTTLGASRAEAFF
TRBJ2-7 | TRBV6-2/TRBV6-3 | CASSSPGTGVDEQYF
TRBJ1-4 | TRBV4-1 | CASSRNRGANEKLFF
TRBJ1-6 | TRBV7-9 | CASSLVGGGNSPLHF
TRBJ1-2 | TRBV30 | CAWSQNRGEDGYTF
TRBJ1-2 | TRBV19 | CASSIARDGYTF
TRBJ2-3 | TRBV7-2 | CASRRGLAADTQYF
TRBJ2-5 | TRBV14 | CASSPLGQGRGETQYF
TRBJ2-5 | TRBV29-1 | CSARLAGGRGETQYF
TRBJ2-7 | TRBV6-5 | CASSYLGSYEQYF
TRBJ1-2 | TRBV30 | CAWSFFLNYYGYTF
TRBJ1-5 | TRBV7-8 | CASSLQGRRQPQHF